A single TCR beta chain is shown here with its context. The ends lost 0 bases at V and 3 bases at J; junction bases unmatched: 4. The CDR3 extends over 15 amino acids. CDR1 WNHNN and CDR2 SYGVQD come from the germline V gene (reference sequence). The sample is drawn from a study of blood T cell repertoires in COVID-19. Study-level information: The United States, Italy and Spain supplied acute and convalescent COVID-19 samples. T cells, B-cell-depleted T cells, or PBMCs supplied cDNA or gDNA.

As handled by the study authors: Amplified reference gene primers provided the basis for estimating nucleated cell counts. The data were produced by immunoSEQ multiplex PCR, yet TCRdb's version contains in-frame clones alone and is incomplete. V and J calls and clone size follow that table, whereas D and trimming were derived from the DNA. The sample has under 140,000 clones, less than 85% seen once. The source material was peripheral blood. The chain has TRBV10-1 and TRBJ2-7, with 8 bases fitting TRBD2. The source is a woman older than 75 with acute or convalescent COVID-19. DNA for the CDR3: TGCGCCAGCAGTGAGTCTGGGACTAGAAGCTACGAGCAGTACTTC. Protein: CASSESGTRSYEQYF.